Listed below are T cell receptor beta chains from one sample, sequenced in a study of beta chain features in type 1 diabetes. Generated by immunoSEQ multiplex PCR, the TCRdb table keeps only in-frame clones and is missing some. The table records around 340,000 clones, about a tenth of them present only once. The specimen was central memory CD4+ T cells from blood. The receptors originated from a man aged 30 to 39 with type 1 diabetes. Each CDR3 is given with its conserved first and last residue. The D gene is left open where the match is weak. Size tells how often a clone was seen (once, few, many) or the class of an expanded clone, and some rows leave it out.

V gene,J gene,clone size,D gene,CDR3 DNA,CDR3 protein
TRBV29-1,TRBJ2-3,few,TRBD2,TGCAGCGTCCGACTAGCGGGGTCTAGCACAGATACGCAGTATTTT,CSVRLAGSSTDTQYF
TRBV29-1,TRBJ2-7,-,-,TGCAGCGTTCCGCATCAATCGGAGGGCGAGCAGTACTTC,CSVPHQSEGEQYF
TRBV7-9,TRBJ2-7,few,-,TGTGCCAGCAGCTTAGTAGGCAGGGGAGTCTACGAGCAGTACTTC,CASSLVGRGVYEQYF
TRBV18,TRBJ1-2,-,TRBD1,TGTGCCAGCTCACCAACCCCGGCAGGGGGGGATACTAACTATGGCTACACCTTC,CASSPTPAGGDTNYGYTF
TRBV27,TRBJ1-6,-,-,TGTGCCAGCAGTAGGGGAGGGGATAATTCACCCCTCCACTTT,CASSRGGDNSPLHF
TRBV5-4,TRBJ1-6,-,-,TGTGCCAGCAGCTTGGAGGGCAGCTTTAATTCACCCCTCCACTTT,CASSLEGSFNSPLHF
TRBV28,TRBJ2-7,few,TRBD2,TGTGCCAGCAGGGTGACGGGGGGCTCCTACGAGCAGTACTTC,CASRVTGGSYEQYF
TRBV5-1,TRBJ2-2,few,TRBD1,TGCGCCAGCAGCCCCTCGACAGGGGTCGCCGGGGAGCTGTTTTTT,CASSPSTGVAGELFF
TRBV7-9,TRBJ2-3,few,-,TGTGCCAGCAGCTCTAATTTAAGGGAATATACGCAGTATTTT,CASSSNLREYTQYF
TRBV7-9,TRBJ2-5,few,-,TGTGCCAGCAGCTTTCTCAGCCAAGAGACCCAGTACTTC,CASSFLSQETQYF
TRBV29-1,TRBJ2-2,few,-,TGCAGCGTTGAATCAGTGGTAAACACCGGGGAGCTGTTTTTT,CSVESVVNTGELFF
TRBV4-3,TRBJ1-3,-,TRBD1,TGCGCCAGCAGCCAAGAAGGAGGACAGGGGTCGGTAACTGGAAACACCATATATTTT,CASSQEGGQGSVTGNTIYF
TRBV6-5,TRBJ2-5,-,TRBD1,TGTGCCAGCAGTTACGGGACAGGGGGCGAGACCCAGTACTTC,CASSYGTGGETQYF
TRBV18,TRBJ1-4,few,-,TGTGCCAGCTCGAGCCGCGGGAGAGAGGAAAAACTGTTTTTT,CASSSRGREEKLFF
TRBV4-1,TRBJ2-3,-,-,TGCGCCAGCAGCCAAGAAGCATCCAGCACAGATACGCAGTATTTT,CASSQEASSTDTQYF
TRBV5-1,TRBJ2-3,-,-,TGCGCCAGCAGCTCGGGTCCTAGCACAGATACGCAGTATTTT,CASSSGPSTDTQYF
TRBV9,TRBJ1-2,many,-,TGTGCCAGCAGCGTTACCACAGGGAACTATGGCTACACCTTC,CASSVTTGNYGYTF
TRBV7-2,TRBJ2-7,few,-,TGTGCCAGCAGCTTAGGCCTGGGGACGGGGGAGCAGTACTTC,CASSLGLGTGEQYF
TRBV2,TRBJ2-3,many,-,TGTGCCAGCAGTGAGACCGCGGGCACAGATACGCAGTATTTT,CASSETAGTDTQYF
TRBV6-1,TRBJ2-1,-,-,TGTGCCAGCAGAAGCCGCATAGCCCGTGAGCAGTTCTTC,CASRSRIAREQFF
TRBV2,TRBJ2-4,-,-,TGTGCCAGCAGGGGCAATCTCCTGCTAGCCAAAAACATTCAGTACTTC,CASRGNLLLAKNIQYF
TRBV27,TRBJ1-5,-,-,TGTGCCAGCAGCGCGAGCAATCAGCCCCAGCATTTT,CASSASNQPQHF
TRBV4-3,TRBJ1-1,few,-,TGCGCCAGCAGCTCAACGGCACAGGGCTTGATAACTGAAGCTTTCTTT,CASSSTAQGLITEAFF
TRBV28,TRBJ1-2,few,-,TGTGCCAGCACCCTCGGGAGGGACTATGGCTACACCTTC,CASTLGRDYGYTF
TRBV27,TRBJ2-5,-,-,TGTGCCAGCAGTTTATGGGGCAGGACCGGGGAGACCCAGTACTTC,CASSLWGRTGETQYF
TRBV5-1,TRBJ1-2,-,-,TGCGCCAGCAGTACGGACGGAACGGGCTATGGCTACACCTTC,CASSTDGTGYGYTF
TRBV11-2,TRBJ2-7,few,-,TGTGCCAGCAGCTTAGAGTCCAGGGGTGGCGAGCAGTACTTC,CASSLESRGGEQYF
TRBV19,TRBJ1-2,-,-,TGTGCCAGTAGTCCCGCAGGGGTCGGGGGCTACACCTTC,CASSPAGVGGYTF
TRBV5-1,TRBJ1-1,few,TRBD1,TGCGCCAGCAGCTTGTTGACAGGGATAAACACTGAAGCTTTCTTT,CASSLLTGINTEAFF
TRBV29-1,TRBJ1-1,-,-,TGCAGCGTTGAGTGGGGGGTCTTT,CSVEWGVF
TRBV30,TRBJ2-2,few,TRBD1,TGTGCCTGGAGTGTCGGGACAGATGCCGGGGAGCTGTTTTTT,CAWSVGTDAGELFF
TRBV5-1,TRBJ1-1,-,TRBD1,TGCGCCAGCAGCTCCCAGGGGGCGAACACTGAAGCTTTCTTT,CASSSQGANTEAFF
TRBV30,TRBJ2-3,-,-,TGTGCCTGGAGTGTAAATGGATACGATACGCAGTATTTT,CAWSVNGYDTQYF
TRBV25-1,TRBJ2-2,few,-,TGTGCCAGCTTAGACAGTAACGCCGGGGAGCTGTTTTTT,CASLDSNAGELFF
TRBV4-3,TRBJ1-2,few,-,TGCGCCAGCAGCCAGGGCTTTAGTGCGTACTATGGCTACACCTTC,CASSQGFSAYYGYTF
TRBV6-6,TRBJ1-1,-,TRBD1,TGTGCCAGCAGTTACTCGGGACAGGGGGCCACTGAAGCTTTCTTT,CASSYSGQGATEAFF
TRBV5-1,TRBJ2-4,few,-,TGCGCCAGCAGCCCAGGCGAGCGCGTTCAGTACTTC,CASSPGERVQYF
TRBV6-5,TRBJ2-1,-,-,TGTGCCAGCAGTTATCTGGCATCGGGTGAGCAGTTCTTC,CASSYLASGEQFF